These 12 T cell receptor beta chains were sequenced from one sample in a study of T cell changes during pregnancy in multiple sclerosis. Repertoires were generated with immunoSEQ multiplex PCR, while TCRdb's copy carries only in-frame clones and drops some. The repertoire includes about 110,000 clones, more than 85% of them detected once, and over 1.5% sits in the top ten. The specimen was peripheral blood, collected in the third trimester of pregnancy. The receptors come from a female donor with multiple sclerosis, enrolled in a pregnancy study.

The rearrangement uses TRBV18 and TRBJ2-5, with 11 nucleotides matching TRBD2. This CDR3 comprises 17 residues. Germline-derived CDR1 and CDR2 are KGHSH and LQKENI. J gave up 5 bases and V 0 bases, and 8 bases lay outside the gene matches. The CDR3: CASSPPTSGNHGETQYF. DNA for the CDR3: TGTGCCAGCTCACCACCGACTAGCGGGAATCACGGTGAGACCCAGTACTTC.

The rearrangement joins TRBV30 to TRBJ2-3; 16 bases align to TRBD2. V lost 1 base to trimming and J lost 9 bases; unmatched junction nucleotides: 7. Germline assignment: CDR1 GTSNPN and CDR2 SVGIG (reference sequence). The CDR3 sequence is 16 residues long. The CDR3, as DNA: TGTGCCTGGAGTGCGGGACTAGCGGGGGGGTTAACCACGCAGTATTTT. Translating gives CAWSAGLAGGLTTQYF.

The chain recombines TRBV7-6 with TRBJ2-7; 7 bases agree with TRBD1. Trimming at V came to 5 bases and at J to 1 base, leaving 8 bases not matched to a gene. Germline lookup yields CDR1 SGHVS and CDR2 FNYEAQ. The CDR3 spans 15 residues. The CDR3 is CASSPGGTSSYEQYF. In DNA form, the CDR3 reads TGTGCCAGCAGCCCAGGGGGTACCTCTTCCTACGAGCAGTACTTC.

CDR3 DNA sequence: TGTGCCTGGAGTGTCGGTGCGCAGTATTTT. Encoded protein: CAWSVGAQYF. This rearrangement joins TRBV30 to TRBJ2-3; D remains ambiguous. The CDR3 runs to 10 residues. V was pared by 0 bases and J by 10 bases, with 5 bases between. Germline V gene data show CDR1 as GTSNPN and CDR2 as SVGIG (reference sequence).

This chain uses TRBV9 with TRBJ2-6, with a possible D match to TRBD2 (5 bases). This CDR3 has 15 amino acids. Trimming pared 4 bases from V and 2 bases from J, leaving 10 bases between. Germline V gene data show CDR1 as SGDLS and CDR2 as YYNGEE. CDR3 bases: TGTGCCAGCAGCTTCGCCGGGGCTGGGGCCAACGTCCTGACTTTC. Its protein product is CASSFAGAGANVLTF.

The CDR3: CASSFGRGAGYTF. Here the CDR3 DNA reads TGTGCCAGCAGCTTTGGGCGGGGGGCTGGCTACACCTTC. The chain links TRBV6-4 to TRBJ1-2; weak D call: TRBD1 (6 bases). V lost 6 bases and J lost 7, with 15 bases in between. Germline V gene lookup returns CDR1 MRHNA and CDR2 SNTAGT. There are 13 residues in the CDR3.

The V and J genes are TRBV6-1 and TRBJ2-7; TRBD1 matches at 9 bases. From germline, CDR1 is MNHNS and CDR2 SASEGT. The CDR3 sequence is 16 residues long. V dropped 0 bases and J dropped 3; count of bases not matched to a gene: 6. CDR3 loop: CASSEAHRGQGYEQYF. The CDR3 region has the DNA TGTGCCAGCAGTGAAGCGCATAGGGGACAGGGCTACGAGCAGTACTTC.

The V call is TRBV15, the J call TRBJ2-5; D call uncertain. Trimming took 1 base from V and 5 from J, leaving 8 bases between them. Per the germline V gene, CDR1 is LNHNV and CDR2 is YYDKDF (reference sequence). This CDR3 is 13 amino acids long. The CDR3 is CATSRVVSETQYF. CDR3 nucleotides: TGTGCCACCAGCAGAGTAGTCTCGGAGACCCAGTACTTC.

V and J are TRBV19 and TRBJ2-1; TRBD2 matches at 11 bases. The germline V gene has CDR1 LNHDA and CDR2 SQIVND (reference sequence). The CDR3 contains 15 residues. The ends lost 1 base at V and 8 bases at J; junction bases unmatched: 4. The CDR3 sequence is CASSIASGRRDEQFF. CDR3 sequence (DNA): TGTGCCAGTAGTATAGCTAGCGGGAGGAGGGATGAGCAGTTCTTC.

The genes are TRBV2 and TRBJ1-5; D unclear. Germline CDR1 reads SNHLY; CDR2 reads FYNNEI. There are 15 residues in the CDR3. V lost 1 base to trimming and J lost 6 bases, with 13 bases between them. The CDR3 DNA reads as TGTGCCAGCAGTGAAGTAGGCCCGGCGGGTCAGCCCCAGCATTTT. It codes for CASSEVGPAGQPQHF.

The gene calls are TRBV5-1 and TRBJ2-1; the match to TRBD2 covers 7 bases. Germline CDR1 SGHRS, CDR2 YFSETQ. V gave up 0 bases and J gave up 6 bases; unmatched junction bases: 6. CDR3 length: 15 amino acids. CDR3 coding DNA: TGCGCCAGCAGCTTGGGGCCGGGACTAACCAATGAGCAGTTCTTC. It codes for CASSLGPGLTNEQFF.

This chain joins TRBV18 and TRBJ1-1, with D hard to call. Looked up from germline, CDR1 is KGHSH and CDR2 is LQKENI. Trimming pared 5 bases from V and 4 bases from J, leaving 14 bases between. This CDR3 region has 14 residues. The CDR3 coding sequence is TGTGCCAGCTCAGCCTCTCTCTCCGGCACTGAAGCTTTCTTT. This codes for CASSASLSGTEAFF.